The source of this T cell receptor (beta chain) is a study of follicular helper T cells after annual influenza vaccination. Germline lookup yields CDR1 GTSNPN and CDR2 SVGIG (reference sequence). This CDR3 contains 15 residues. With 3 bases clipped from V and 9 bases from J, the junction kept 8 bases outside the gene matches. A remark on this clone: The antigen remains unidentified.

The time point: 2013-2014 season, 7 days after vaccination. The repertoire was sequenced with immunoSEQ multiplex PCR; TCRdb's copy has only in-frame clones and lacks some. In the table there are about 9,900 clones, approximately 84% of which are singletons. Findings and limits, study-wide: Day 7 ICOS+CD38+ clones later appeared mostly in ICOS-CD38- cTfh. Change in circulating plasmablasts correlated with ICOS+CD38+ cTfh clonality change.

The clonotype was recovered from an adult who received the influenza vaccine. Sequences were derived from CXCR5- memory CD4+ T cells sorted from blood, sampled 7 days after influenza vaccination. This chain connects TRBV30 to TRBJ2-1; TRBD2 matches 13 bases. This CDR3 is CAWRKLAGGPGEQFF. CDR3 in DNA: TGTGCCTGGAGGAAACTAGCGGGAGGGCCAGGTGAGCAGTTCTTC.